Below are 8 T cell receptor beta chains sequenced from a single sample in a study of T cells after yellow fever vaccination. One entry per CDR3 protein results from TCRdb running MiXCR on the 5' RACE reads. The top ten hold approximately 24% of the sample, which has about 340,000 distinct CDR3 sequences, under 5% seen once. The source material was PBMCs, sampled 5 days after the yellow fever booster vaccination. These receptors all come from a man aged 18 to 29 who received the YFV17D yellow fever vaccine.

The rearrangement uses TRBV11-2 and TRBJ1-1; D is possibly TRBD1 (5 bases). The CDR3 covers 14 residues. The V end lost 5 bases, the J end lost 3 bases, and 13 bases lay between the germline ends. Germline lookup yields CDR1 SGHAT and CDR2 FQNNGV. The CDR3 region is CASSPAAGYTEAFF. DNA of the CDR3: TGTGCCAGCAGCCCTGCTGCAGGGTACACTGAAGCTTTCTTT. Filled out from reference TRBV11-2 and TRBJ1-1, the complete variable domain reads EAGVAQSPRYKIIEKRQSVAFWCNPISGHATLYWYQQILGQGPKLLIQFQNNGVVDDSQLPKDRFSAERLKGVDSTLKIQPAKLEDSAVYLCASSPAAGYTEAFFGQGTRLTVV.

The chain links TRBV21-1 to TRBJ2-1. TRBV21-1 is annotated as a pseudogene. This CDR3 has 13 amino acids. The CDR3 loop reads CASSKGVRNEQFF. Written as DNA, the CDR3 is TGTGCCAGCAGCAAAGGGGTTAGAAATGAGCAGTTCTTC.

This clonotype was detected only a few times. V and J are TRBV7-4 and TRBJ2-7; the D is unclear. CDR1 and CDR2 (germline): SGHVT, SQSDAQ. V dropped 0 bases and J dropped 2 bases, with 2 bases sitting between them. The CDR3 spans 12 residues. Here the CDR3 reads CASSLATYEQYV. The CDR3 DNA reads as TGTGCCAGCAGCTTAGCCACCTACGAGCAGTACGTC.

The sample holds a few counts of this clonotype. The genes are TRBV29-1 and TRBJ1-1; no definite D call. Per germline, CDR1 SQVTM and CDR2 ANQGSEA. This CDR3 has 10 residues. V was cut by 6 bases and J by 4 bases, with 6 bases left in between. The CDR3 bases are TGCAGCGTAACAAGCACTGAAGCTTTCTTT. Amino acid sequence: CSVTSTEAFF.

The gene calls are TRBV9 and TRBJ1-2; maybe TRBD1 (5 bases). Germline V gives CDR1 SGDLS, CDR2 YYNGEE. This CDR3 has 16 amino acids. V lost 0 bases and J lost 0, with 12 bases in between. CDR3: CASSVDPDTTNYGYTF. As DNA, the CDR3 is TGTGCCAGCAGCGTAGATCCGGACACTACTAACTATGGCTACACCTTC.

V gene TRBV30 combines with J gene TRBJ2-7, with D perhaps being TRBD1 or TRBD2 (5 bases each). V gave up 4 bases and J gave up 5 bases, with 12 bases separating them. The CDR3 consists of 12 residues. Germline lookup yields CDR1 GTSNPN and CDR2 SVGIG (reference sequence). The CDR3 loop is CAWNSGSDEQYF. CDR3 DNA: TGTGCCTGGAATTCAGGGAGCGACGAGCAGTACTTC.

At least ten counts were recorded for this clonotype. Because it lacks the conserved phenylalanine or tryptophan at the end, this CDR3 is likely a read error. The DNA is left out, because the CDR3 cannot be placed on it with certainty; the CDR3 is given as TCRdb lists it. Here the CDR3 reads CASSLDGGLADI. The rearrangement links TRBV5-1 to TRBJ2-3; TRBD2 is the table's D call, not checked against the DNA. The CDR3 comprises 12 residues, both ends counted. Germline V lookup: CDR1 SGHRS, CDR2 YFSETQ.

This clonotype was counted only a few times. This chain connects TRBV19 to TRBJ2-6; D is ambiguous. The CDR3 contains 12 residues. V gave up 9 bases and J gave up 4 bases, with 7 bases separating them. Germline V gives CDR1 LNHDA, CDR2 SQIVND (reference sequence). The CDR3 protein is CASQAGANVLTF. In DNA, the CDR3 is TGTGCCAGCCAGGCGGGGGCCAACGTCCTGACTTTC. Variable domain in full (rest from reference TRBV19 and TRBJ2-6): DGGITQSPKYLFRKEGQNVTLSCEQNLNHDAMYWYRQDPGQGLRLIYYSQIVNDFQKGDIAEGYSVSREKKESFPLTVTSAQKNPTAFYLCASQAGANVLTFGAGSRLTVL.